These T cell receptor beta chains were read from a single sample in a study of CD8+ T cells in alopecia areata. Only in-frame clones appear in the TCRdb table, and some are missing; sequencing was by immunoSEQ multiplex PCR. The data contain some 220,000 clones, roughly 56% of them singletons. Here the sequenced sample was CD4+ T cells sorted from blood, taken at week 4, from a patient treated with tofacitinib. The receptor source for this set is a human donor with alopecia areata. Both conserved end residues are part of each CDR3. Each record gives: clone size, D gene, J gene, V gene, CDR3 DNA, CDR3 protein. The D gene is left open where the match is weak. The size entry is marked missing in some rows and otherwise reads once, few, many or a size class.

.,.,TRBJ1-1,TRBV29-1,TGCAGCGCGGATTCGGGTTGGGGTATGAACACTGAAGCTTTCTTT,CSADSGWGMNTEAFF
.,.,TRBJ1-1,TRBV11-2,TGTGCCAGCAGCTTAGTTCCCCAGGTCAACACTGAAGCTTTCTTT,CASSLVPQVNTEAFF
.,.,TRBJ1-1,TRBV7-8,TGTGCCAGCAGCTTTCGACAGGACACTGAAGCTTTCTTT,CASSFRQDTEAFF
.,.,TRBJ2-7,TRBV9,TGTGCCAGCAGCGATGGCGAGCAGTACTTC,CASSDGEQYF
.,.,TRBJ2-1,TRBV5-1,TGCGCCAGCAGCTCAAGACTAGAGGTGGACAATGAGCAGTTCTTC,CASSSRLEVDNEQFF
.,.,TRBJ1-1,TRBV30,TGTGCCTGGAGTGTATCGGCAGGGAGAGCTTTCTTT,CAWSVSAGRAFF
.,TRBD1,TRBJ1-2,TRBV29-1,TGCAGCGTTGAAGATTGGGGACAGGGGGCGCGTGGCTACACCTTC,CSVEDWGQGARGYTF
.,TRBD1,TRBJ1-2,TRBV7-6,TGTGCCAGCAGCGCTGCGGGACAGAGCGGCTACACCTTC,CASSAAGQSGYTF
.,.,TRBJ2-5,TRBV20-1,TGCAGTGCTAGAGCCGAGACCCAGTACTTC,CSARAETQYF
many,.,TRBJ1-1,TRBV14,TGTGCCAGCAGCCAAGGGCGGGGGCGCGGGTCTGAAGCTTTCTTT,CASSQGRGRGSEAFF
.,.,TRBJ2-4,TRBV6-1,TGTGCCAGCAGTGAAGTGATAGGGGGTCTAGCCAAAAACATTCAGTACTTC,CASSEVIGGLAKNIQYF
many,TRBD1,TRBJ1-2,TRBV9,TGTGCCAGCAGCGTAGCCGCACAGGGGCCGGGGGGCTACACCTTC,CASSVAAQGPGGYTF
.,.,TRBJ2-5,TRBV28,TGCGCTGTGGGGGGCCTGAAGACCCAGTACTTC,CAVGGLKTQYF
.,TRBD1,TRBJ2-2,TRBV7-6,TGTGCCAGCAGCCCGTTGGACAGGGCGGCCGGGGAGCTGTTTTTT,CASSPLDRAAGELFF
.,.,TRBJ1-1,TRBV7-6,TGTGCCAGCAGCCCCGAGGGCGGGGTGAACACTGAAGCTTTCTTT,CASSPEGGVNTEAFF
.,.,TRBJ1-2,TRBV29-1,TGCAGCGGAGCACTTGGGTTCGGACAGAACTATGGCTACACCTTC,CSGALGFGQNYGYTF
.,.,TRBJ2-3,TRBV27,TGTGCCAGCAGTTTATCCGGTAGTCTCAAAATCTGGGATACGCAGTATTTT,CASSLSGSLKIWDTQYF
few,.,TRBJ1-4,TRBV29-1,TGCAGCGTTGAAATGGGATATGAAAAACTGTTTTTT,CSVEMGYEKLFF
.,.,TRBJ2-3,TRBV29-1,TGCAGCGGTAAAGAGGACAACCCGACAGATACGCAGTATTTT,CSGKEDNPTDTQYF
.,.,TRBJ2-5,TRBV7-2,TGTGCCAGCGTTGCTCTAATGGCAGATCAAGAGACCCAGTACTTC,CASVALMADQETQYF
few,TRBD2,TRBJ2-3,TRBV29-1,TGCAGCGGGGGACTAGACCTTAGCACAGATACGCAGTATTTT,CSGGLDLSTDTQYF
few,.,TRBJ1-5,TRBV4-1,TGCGCCAGCAGCCTCGACGGGGGGGCCAATCAGCCCCAGCATTTT,CASSLDGGANQPQHF
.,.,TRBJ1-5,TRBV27,TGTGCCAGCAGCCGCGCAGGGAATCAGCCCCAGCATTTT,CASSRAGNQPQHF
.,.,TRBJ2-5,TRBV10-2,TGCGCCAGCTCCACTAGCCTCCAAGAGACCCAGTACTTC,CASSTSLQETQYF